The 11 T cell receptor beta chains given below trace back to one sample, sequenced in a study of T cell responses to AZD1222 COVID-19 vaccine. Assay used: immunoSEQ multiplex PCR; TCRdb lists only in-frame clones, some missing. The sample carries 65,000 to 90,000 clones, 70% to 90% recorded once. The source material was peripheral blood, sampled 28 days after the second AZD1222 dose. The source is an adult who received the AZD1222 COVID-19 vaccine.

This CDR3 is CASSFTNEKLFF. DNA for the CDR3: TGTGCCAGCAGCTTTACTAATGAAAAACTGTTTTTT. The chain has TRBV5-5 and TRBJ1-4; D unclear. The CDR3 has 12 residues. Deletions cut 2 bases from V and 2 bases from J, with 1 base between. Looked up from germline, CDR1 is SGHKS and CDR2 is YYEKEE (reference sequence).

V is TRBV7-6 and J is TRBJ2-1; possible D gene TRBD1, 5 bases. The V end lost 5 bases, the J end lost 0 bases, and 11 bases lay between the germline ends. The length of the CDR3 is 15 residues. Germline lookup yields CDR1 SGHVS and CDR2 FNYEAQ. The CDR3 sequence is CASSRGADSYNEQFF. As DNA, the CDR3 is TGTGCCAGCAGCCGTGGGGCGGACTCCTACAATGAGCAGTTCTTC.

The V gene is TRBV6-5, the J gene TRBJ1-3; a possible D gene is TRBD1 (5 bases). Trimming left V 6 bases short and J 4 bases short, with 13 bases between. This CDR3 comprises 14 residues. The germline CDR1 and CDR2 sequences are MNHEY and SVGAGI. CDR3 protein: CASSPSRAGNTIYF. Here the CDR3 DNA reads TGTGCCAGCAGCCCGAGCAGGGCCGGAAACACCATATATTTT.

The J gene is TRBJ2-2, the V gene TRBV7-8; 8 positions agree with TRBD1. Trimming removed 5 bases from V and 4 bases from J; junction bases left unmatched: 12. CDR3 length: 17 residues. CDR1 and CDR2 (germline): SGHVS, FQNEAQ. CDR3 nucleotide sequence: TGTGCCAGCAGCCTCGGATTGGGACAGGCTCGCACCGGGGAGCTGTTTTTT. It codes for CASSLGLGQARTGELFF.

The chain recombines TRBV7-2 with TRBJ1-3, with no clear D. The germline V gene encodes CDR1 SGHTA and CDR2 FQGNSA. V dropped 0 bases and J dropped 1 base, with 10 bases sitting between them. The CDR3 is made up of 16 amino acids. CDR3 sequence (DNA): TGTGCCAGCAGCTTAGCAATTATAGGGTCTGGAAACACCATATATTTT. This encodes CASSLAIIGSGNTIYF. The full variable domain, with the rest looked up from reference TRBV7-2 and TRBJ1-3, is GAGVSQSPSNKVTEKGKDVELRCDPISGHTALYWYRQSLGQGLEFLIYFQGNSAPDKSGLPSDRFSAERTGGSVSTLTIQRTQQEDSAVYLCASSLAIIGSGNTIYFGEGSWLTVV.

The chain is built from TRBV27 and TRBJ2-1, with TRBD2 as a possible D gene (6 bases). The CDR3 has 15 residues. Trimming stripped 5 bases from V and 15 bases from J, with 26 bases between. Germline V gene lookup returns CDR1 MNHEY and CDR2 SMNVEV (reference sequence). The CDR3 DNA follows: TGTGCCAGCAGTCCCTGGGGCGGGACCGGCCCCGAGTTGTTCTTC. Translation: CASSPWGGTGPELFF.

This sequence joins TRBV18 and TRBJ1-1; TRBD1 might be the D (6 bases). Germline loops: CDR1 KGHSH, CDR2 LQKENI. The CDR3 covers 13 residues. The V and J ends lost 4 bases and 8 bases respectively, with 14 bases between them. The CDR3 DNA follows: TGTGCCAGCTCACGCGTAGGGACATTAGAAGCTTTCTTT. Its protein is CASSRVGTLEAFF.

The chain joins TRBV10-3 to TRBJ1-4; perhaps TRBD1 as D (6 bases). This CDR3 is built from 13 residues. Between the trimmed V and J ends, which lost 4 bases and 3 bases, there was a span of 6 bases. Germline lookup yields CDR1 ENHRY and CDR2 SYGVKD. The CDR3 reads CAISGQANEKLFF. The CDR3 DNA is TGTGCCATCAGTGGACAGGCTAATGAAAAACTGTTTTTT.

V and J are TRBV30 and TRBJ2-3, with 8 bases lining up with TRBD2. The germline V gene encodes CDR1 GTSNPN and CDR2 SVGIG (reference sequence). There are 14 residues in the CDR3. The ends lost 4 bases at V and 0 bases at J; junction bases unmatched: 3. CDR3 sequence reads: CAWTSGSSTDTQYF. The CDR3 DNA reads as TGTGCCTGGACTAGCGGGTCTAGCACAGATACGCAGTATTTT.

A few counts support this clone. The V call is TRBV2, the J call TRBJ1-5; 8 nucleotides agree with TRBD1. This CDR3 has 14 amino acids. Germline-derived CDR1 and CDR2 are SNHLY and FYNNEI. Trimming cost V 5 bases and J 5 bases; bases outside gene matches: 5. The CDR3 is CASSPTGEDQPQHF. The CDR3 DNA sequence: TGTGCCAGCAGTCCGACAGGGGAAGATCAGCCCCAGCATTTT.

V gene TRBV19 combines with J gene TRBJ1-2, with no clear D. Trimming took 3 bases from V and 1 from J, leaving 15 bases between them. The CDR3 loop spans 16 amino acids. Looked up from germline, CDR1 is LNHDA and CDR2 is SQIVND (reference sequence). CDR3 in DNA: TGTGCCAGTAGTATTCTCACGGCAGGCAGTAACTATGGCTACACCTTC. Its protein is CASSILTAGSNYGYTF.